The clone carrying this T cell receptor (beta chain) was observed a few times. Its target is unknown. This specimen comes from a study of identifying expanded T cells in peripheral blood. Study-wide results and caveats: Technical replicates showed around 1.3 changed clones; approximately 2 weeks 15 to 20; four weeks 19. Across healthy donors, higher total template counts meant significantly greater approximately 2-week count variance.

Some clones are missing from TCRdb's copy, which holds only in-frame ones; the method was immunoSEQ multiplex PCR. The table includes around 75,000 clones, 85% to 90% detected once. No infections or other immune events were documented during collection. The sequenced sample consisted of blood. The TCR sequence derives from a person aged 18 to 75 in good health.

For the CDR3, the DNA is TGTGCCACGGGTGAACGACAGGTTGGGGACGAGCAGTACTTC. Translating gives CATGERQVGDEQYF. The rearrangement uses TRBV10-3 and TRBJ2-7, with D maybe TRBD1 (6 bases). V was clipped by 10 bases and J by 5 bases, with 21 bases between them. The CDR3 is 14 amino acids. CDR1 and CDR2 from the germline V gene are ENHRY and SYGVKD.